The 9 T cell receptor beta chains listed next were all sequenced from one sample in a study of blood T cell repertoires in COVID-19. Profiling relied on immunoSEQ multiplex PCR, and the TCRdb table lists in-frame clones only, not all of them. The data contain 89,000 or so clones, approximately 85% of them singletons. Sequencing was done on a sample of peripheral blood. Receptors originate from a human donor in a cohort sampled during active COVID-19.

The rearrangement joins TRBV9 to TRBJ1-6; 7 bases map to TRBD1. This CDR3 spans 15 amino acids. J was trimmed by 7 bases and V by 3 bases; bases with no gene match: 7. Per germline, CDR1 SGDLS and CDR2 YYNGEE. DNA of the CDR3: TGTGCCAGCAGCGCTCGGGACAGTAAAAATTCACCCCTCCACTTT. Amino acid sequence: CASSARDSKNSPLHF.

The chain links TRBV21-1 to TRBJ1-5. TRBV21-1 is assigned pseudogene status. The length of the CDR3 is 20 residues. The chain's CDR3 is CASSRTHLRSGPGVIQPQHF. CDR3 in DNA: TGTGCCAGCAGCCGGACCCACTTACGGTCGGGTCCGGGAGTTATTCAGCCCCAGCATTTT.

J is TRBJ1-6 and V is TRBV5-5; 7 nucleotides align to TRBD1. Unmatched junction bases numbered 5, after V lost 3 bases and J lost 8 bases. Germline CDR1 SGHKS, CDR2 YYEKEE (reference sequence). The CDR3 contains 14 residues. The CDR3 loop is CASSSRGQYSPLHF. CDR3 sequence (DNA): TGTGCCAGCAGCTCTCGGGGACAGTATTCACCCCTCCACTTT.

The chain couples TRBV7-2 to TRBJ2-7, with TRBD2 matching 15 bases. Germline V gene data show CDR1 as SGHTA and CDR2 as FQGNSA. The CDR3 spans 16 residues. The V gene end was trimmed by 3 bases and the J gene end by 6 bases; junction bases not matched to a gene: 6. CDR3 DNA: TGTGCCAGCAGCTTGGGGACTAGCGGGAGGAGCGGCGAGCAGTACTTC. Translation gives CASSLGTSGRSGEQYF. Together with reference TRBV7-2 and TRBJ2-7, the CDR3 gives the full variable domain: GAGVSQSPSNKVTEKGKDVELRCDPISGHTALYWYRQSLGQGLEFLIYFQGNSAPDKSGLPSDRFSAERTGGSVSTLTIQRTQQEDSAVYLCASSLGTSGRSGEQYFGPGTRLTVT.

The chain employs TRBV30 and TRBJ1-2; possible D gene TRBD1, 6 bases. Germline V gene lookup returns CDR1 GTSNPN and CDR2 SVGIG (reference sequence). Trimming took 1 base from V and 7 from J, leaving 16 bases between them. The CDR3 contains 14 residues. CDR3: CAWSGVRGAGGYTF. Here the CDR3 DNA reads TGTGCCTGGAGTGGGGTTCGGGGGGCAGGTGGCTACACCTTC.

Here the CDR3 reads CASSESSPGLNSGNTIYF. CDR3 sequence (DNA): TGTGCCAGCAGTGAAAGTTCCCCGGGACTGAACTCTGGAAACACCATATATTTT. The genes are TRBV6-1 and TRBJ1-3; tentatively, D is TRBD1 (5 bases). Looked up from germline, CDR1 is MNHNS and CDR2 is SASEGT. V dropped 2 bases and J dropped 0 bases, with 17 bases sitting between them. The CDR3 runs to 18 residues.

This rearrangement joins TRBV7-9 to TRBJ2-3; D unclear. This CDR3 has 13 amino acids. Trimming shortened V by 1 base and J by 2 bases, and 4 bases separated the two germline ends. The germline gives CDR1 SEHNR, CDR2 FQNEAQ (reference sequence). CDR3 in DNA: TGTGCCAGCAGCTTAGGGGCCACAGATACGCAGTATTTT. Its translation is CASSLGATDTQYF.

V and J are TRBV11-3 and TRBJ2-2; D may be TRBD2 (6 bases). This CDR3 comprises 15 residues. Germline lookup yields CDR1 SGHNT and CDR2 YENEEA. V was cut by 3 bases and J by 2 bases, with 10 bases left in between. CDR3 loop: CASSLEGQNTGELFF. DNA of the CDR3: TGTGCCAGCAGCTTGGAGGGTCAAAACACCGGGGAGCTGTTTTTT.

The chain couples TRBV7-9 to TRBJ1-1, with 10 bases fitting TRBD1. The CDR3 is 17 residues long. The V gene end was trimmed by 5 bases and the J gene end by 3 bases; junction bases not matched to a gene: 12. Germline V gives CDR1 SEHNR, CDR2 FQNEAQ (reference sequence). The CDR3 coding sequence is TGTGCCAGCAGCCCGTGGACAGGGGGAGGGGTGGACACTGAAGCTTTCTTT. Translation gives CASSPWTGGGVDTEAFF.